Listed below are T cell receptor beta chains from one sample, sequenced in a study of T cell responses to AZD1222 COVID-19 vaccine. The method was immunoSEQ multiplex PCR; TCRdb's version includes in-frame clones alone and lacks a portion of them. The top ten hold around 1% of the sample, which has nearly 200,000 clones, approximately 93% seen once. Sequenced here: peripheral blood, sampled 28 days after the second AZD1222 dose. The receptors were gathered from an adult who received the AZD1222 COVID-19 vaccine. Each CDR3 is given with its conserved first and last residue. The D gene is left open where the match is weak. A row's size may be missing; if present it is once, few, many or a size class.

TGTGCCAGCAGCTTACTTTCTGGGGGTATGCGCACTGAAGCTTTCTTT	CASSLLSGGMRTEAFF	TRBV11-2	NA	NA	TRBJ1-1
TGTGCCAGCAGCCTGTCGGGGCGGTATGGCTACACCTTC	CASSLSGRYGYTF	TRBV7-9	NA	NA	TRBJ1-2
TGTGCCAGTTCCGAGGGCTCCTATAATTCACCCCTCCACTTT	CASSEGSYNSPLHF	TRBV19	NA	NA	TRBJ1-6
TGTGCCAGCAGCCCCGGCGAAGGGGCCCTCTATGGCTACACCTTC	CASSPGEGALYGYTF	TRBV3-1/TRBV3-2	NA	NA	TRBJ1-2
TGTGCCATCAGTGAGTCCGTCGGGAGGACAGATAGCAATCAGCCCCAGCATTTT	CAISESVGRTDSNQPQHF	TRBV10-3	NA	NA	TRBJ1-5
TGTGCCAGCAGCGCTTCTAGCACAGATACGCAGTATTTT	CASSASSTDTQYF	TRBV7-3	NA	NA	TRBJ2-3
TGCACCAGCAGCCAAGATTGGCGGGACACCTTGGGCGGCTACACCTTC	CTSSQDWRDTLGGYTF	TRBV1	NA	NA	TRBJ1-2
TGCGCCAGCAGTCCCGGGACTAGCGGGACCTACGAGCAGTACTTC	CASSPGTSGTYEQYF	TRBV23-1	NA	TRBD2	TRBJ2-7
TGTGCCAGTAGTAAGGGACTAGCGGGGTATCGTTACGAGCAGTACTTC	CASSKGLAGYRYEQYF	TRBV19	NA	TRBD2	TRBJ2-7
TGTGCCAGCAGCCTTCGAACCTTAGCGGGGGGGTATCAAGAGACCCAGTACTTC	CASSLRTLAGGYQETQYF	TRBV3-1/TRBV3-2	NA	TRBD2	TRBJ2-5
TGTGCCAGCAGTTTGCTGTCAGTCGATGGCTACACCTTC	CASSLLSVDGYTF	TRBV12-3/TRBV12-4	NA	NA	TRBJ1-2
TGTGCCATCAGTGAGGGGGAGGCGGATACGCAGTATTTT	CAISEGEADTQYF	TRBV10-3	NA	NA	TRBJ2-3
TGTGCCAGCAGCCAAAAGGGCTATGGCTACACCTTC	CASSQKGYGYTF	TRBV4-2	NA	NA	TRBJ1-2
TGTGCCAGCAGTCCCGGGACATCGGGTGGCTACACCTTC	CASSPGTSGGYTF	TRBV12-3/TRBV12-4	NA	NA	TRBJ1-2
TGTGCCAGCAGCTTGGAAGCAATTTCTGGCTACACCTTC	CASSLEAISGYTF	TRBV5-4	NA	NA	TRBJ1-2
TGTGCCAGCAGCCAAGAGGGCGGGACCTATGGCTACACCTTC	CASSQEGGTYGYTF	TRBV3-1/TRBV3-2	NA	NA	TRBJ1-2
TGTGCCAGCAGGGATAAAGGGGGCGCGGGCTACACCTTC	CASRDKGGAGYTF	TRBV2	NA	TRBD1	TRBJ1-2
TGTGCCAGCAGCGTAGAGGGAAGGGACAGGAACACCATATATTTT	CASSVEGRDRNTIYF	TRBV9	NA	TRBD1	TRBJ1-3
TGTGCCAGCAGCCAACACTATGGCTACACCTTC	CASSQHYGYTF	TRBV12-3/TRBV12-4	NA	NA	TRBJ1-2
TGTGCCAGCAGCCAAATCCCCGGGGTGGATGGCTACACCTTC	CASSQIPGVDGYTF	TRBV3-1/TRBV3-2	NA	NA	TRBJ1-2
TGCGCCAGCATTAACAGGGTGGACACTGAAGCTTTCTTT	CASINRVDTEAFF	TRBV10-2	NA	NA	TRBJ1-1
TGTGCCAACAGTGACCCCCCGACAGAACCCTATGGCTACACCTTC	CANSDPPTEPYGYTF	TRBV6-4	NA	NA	TRBJ1-2
TGTGCCAGCAGCCTGCCCCGGGGCGGGACTGAAGCTTTCTTT	CASSLPRGGTEAFF	TRBV3-1/TRBV3-2	NA	NA	TRBJ1-1
TGTGCCAGCAGCCCCGACCCGGCGGGAACCGGGGAGCTGTTTTTT	CASSPDPAGTGELFF	TRBV3-1/TRBV3-2	NA	NA	TRBJ2-2
TGTGCCAGCAGCGGGGTTTCCCCCTATGGCTACACCTTC	CASSGVSPYGYTF	TRBV6-5	NA	NA	TRBJ1-2
TGTGCCTGGAGCAGGGATACCAATCAGCCCCAGCATTTT	CAWSRDTNQPQHF	TRBV30	NA	NA	TRBJ1-5
TGCGCCAGCAACGAGGGGGGTACAGATACGCAGTATTTT	CASNEGGTDTQYF	TRBV5-1	NA	NA	TRBJ2-3
TGTGCCAGCAGCGCCGGAGGGGCGCGGAATTCACCCCTCCACTTT	CASSAGGARNSPLHF	TRBV3-1/TRBV3-2	NA	NA	TRBJ1-6
TGTGCCAGCAGCCCGAACGGGGTTTCGTTAAATGAGCAGTTCTTC	CASSPNGVSLNEQFF	TRBV7-3	NA	NA	TRBJ2-1
TGTGCCAGCAGTTACTCGGGGGGCCGCATCCCCGAGCAGTACTTC	CASSYSGGRIPEQYF	TRBV6-5	NA	NA	TRBJ2-7
TGTGCCTGGGCTAGTGGGTACGAGCAGTACTTC	CAWASGYEQYF	TRBV30	NA	NA	TRBJ2-7
TGTGCCAGCAGTGGCGGGACAGCCGAGCAGTACTTC	CASSGGTAEQYF	TRBV6-2/TRBV6-3	few	NA	TRBJ2-7
TGTGCCAGCAGCTTAGCGGGGGGGAGGAATACGCAGTATTTT	CASSLAGGRNTQYF	TRBV7-2	few	TRBD2	TRBJ2-3
TGTGCCAGCAGTTTAATCTCAGGGTTCGGCCAGCCCCAGCATTTT	CASSLISGFGQPQHF	TRBV28	NA	NA	TRBJ1-5
TGTGCCAGCAGCTCACTAGCGGGGGCCTCCTACGAGCAGTACTTC	CASSSLAGASYEQYF	TRBV11-2	NA	TRBD2	TRBJ2-7
TGCGCCAGCAGCCCGGGACGGAGTGTTGAAGCTTTCTTT	CASSPGRSVEAFF	TRBV4-1	NA	NA	TRBJ1-1
TGTGCCAGCAGCCCCAGGGCTAGCGGGGGGGTCATGGTCTATGAGCAGTTCTTC	CASSPRASGGVMVYEQFF	TRBV28	NA	TRBD2	TRBJ2-1
TGTGCCAGCATCTCGACAGGCTTGGGAATGAACACTGAAGCTTTCTTT	CASISTGLGMNTEAFF	TRBV7-9	few	NA	TRBJ1-1
TGTGCCAGCAGCCCCATAGGGTTTCGTTTCAGTTCACCCCTCCACTTT	CASSPIGFRFSSPLHF	TRBV7-2	NA	NA	TRBJ1-6
TGTGCCACCAGTGACGCGCGCGGGCAGGTTCCAGATACGCAGTATTTT	CATSDARGQVPDTQYF	TRBV24-1	NA	NA	TRBJ2-3
TGTGCCAGCAGCCCAAGGGGGGGCCAGGACACTGAAGCTTTCTTT	CASSPRGGQDTEAFF	TRBV9	once	NA	TRBJ1-1
TGTGCCAGCACCGGGCGGGGGAAGGGGGAGCTGTTTTTT	CASTGRGKGELFF	TRBV6-5	NA	TRBD2	TRBJ2-2
TGTGCCAGTAGCGGTACAGGGAACTCTGGAAACACCATATATTTT	CASSGTGNSGNTIYF	TRBV19	NA	NA	TRBJ1-3
TGTGCCAGCAGTGAATTGGGCAGGGGTTCGGGGACACCCCTCCACTTT	CASSELGRGSGTPLHF	TRBV2	NA	NA	TRBJ1-6
TGTGCCATCAGTGAGTCGAAGAGACCAGCTTTGACACCCCTCCACTTT	CAISESKRPALTPLHF	TRBV10-3	NA	NA	TRBJ1-6
TGTGCCATCAGTACAGGGAGCGGCTACACCTTC	CAISTGSGYTF	TRBV10-3	NA	NA	TRBJ1-2
TGTGCCAGCAGCCCGGGACAGGGAACGTACAATGAGCAGTTCTTC	CASSPGQGTYNEQFF	TRBV7-8	NA	TRBD1	TRBJ2-1
TGTGCCATCGGGGTCAGCGGGGATGGTGGCACCGGGGAGCTGTTTTTT	CAIGVSGDGGTGELFF	TRBV10-3	NA	TRBD2	TRBJ2-2
TGCGCCAGCAGCTTGGGGGGGACGAACTATGGCTACACCTTC	CASSLGGTNYGYTF	TRBV5-1	NA	NA	TRBJ1-2
TGTGCCAGCAGCTTAGGTGGAGGGTTTATCACTGAAGCTTTCTTT	CASSLGGGFITEAFF	TRBV7-3	NA	NA	TRBJ1-1